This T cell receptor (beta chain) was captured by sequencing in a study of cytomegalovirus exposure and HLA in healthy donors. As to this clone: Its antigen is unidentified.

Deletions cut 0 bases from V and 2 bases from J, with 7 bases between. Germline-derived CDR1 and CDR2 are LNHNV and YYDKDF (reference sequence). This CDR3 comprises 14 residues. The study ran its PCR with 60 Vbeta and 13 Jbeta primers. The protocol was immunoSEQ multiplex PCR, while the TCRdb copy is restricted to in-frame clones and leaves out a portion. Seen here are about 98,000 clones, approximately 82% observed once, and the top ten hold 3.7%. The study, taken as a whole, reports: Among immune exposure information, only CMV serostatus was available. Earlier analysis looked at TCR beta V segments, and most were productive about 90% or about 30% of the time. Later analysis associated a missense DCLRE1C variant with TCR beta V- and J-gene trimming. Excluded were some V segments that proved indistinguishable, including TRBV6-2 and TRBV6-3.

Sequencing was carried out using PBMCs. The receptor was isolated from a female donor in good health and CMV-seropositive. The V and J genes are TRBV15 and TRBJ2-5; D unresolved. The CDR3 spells CATSREGVQETQYF. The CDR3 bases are TGTGCCACCAGCAGAGAGGGCGTTCAAGAGACCCAGTACTTC.